A selection of T cell receptor beta chains follows, all from one sample in a study of blood T cell repertoires in COVID-19. This table comes from immunoSEQ multiplex PCR, and its TCRdb copy is limited to in-frame clones, with some not included. The sample holds about 150,000 clones, roughly 88% seen once. The sequenced sample consisted of peripheral blood. All receptors come from a woman aged 55 to 70 with COVID-19, enrolled during active disease. The CDR3 runs from the conserved cysteine through the conserved F or W. D genes are given only for firm matches. The listing skips clone size in some rows; elsewhere it reads once, few, many or a size class.

J gene | D gene | clone size | V gene | CDR3 protein | CDR3 DNA
TRBJ1-1 | TRBD1 | . | TRBV6-2/TRBV6-3 | CASSPRPTGQVEGRAFF | TGTGCCAGCAGTCCCCGCCCTACTGGACAGGTCGAAGGGAGAGCTTTCTTT
TRBJ2-1 | TRBD1 | . | TRBV3-1/TRBV3-2 | CASSLQLPGQGFNEQFF | TGTGCCAGCAGCCTCCAGTTACCGGGACAGGGCTTCAATGAGCAGTTCTTC
TRBJ2-5 | . | . | TRBV15 | CATSRGGGGETQYF | TGTGCCACCAGCAGAGGGGGAGGAGGAGAGACCCAGTACTTC
TRBJ2-3 | TRBD2 | . | TRBV5-4 | CASSLDPRLAELDTQYF | TGTGCCAGCAGCTTGGACCCCCGACTAGCGGAATTAGATACGCAGTATTTT
TRBJ1-3 | . | . | TRBV2 | CAAGGAVSGNTIYF | TGTGCCGCGGGGGGGGCCGTCTCTGGAAACACCATATATTTT
TRBJ2-3 | TRBD1 | . | TRBV5-4 | CASSVGTGAGTQYF | TGTGCCAGCAGCGTCGGGACAGGGGCGGGTACGCAGTATTTT
TRBJ1-2 | TRBD1 | . | TRBV7-3 | CASSLTGTGGRYGYTF | TGTGCCAGCAGCTTGACGGGGACAGGGGGGCGTTATGGCTACACCTTC
TRBJ2-1 | TRBD2 | . | TRBV4-1 | CASSQDLSGAPYNEQFF | TGCGCCAGCAGCCAAGACTTAAGCGGGGCCCCCTACAATGAGCAGTTCTTC
TRBJ1-5 | . | few | TRBV3-1/TRBV3-2 | CASSLQGHQPQHF | TGTGCCAGCAGCCTCCAGGGGCATCAGCCCCAGCATTTT
TRBJ2-2 | TRBD1 | . | TRBV28 | CASSPPGTGGLELFF | TGTGCCAGCAGTCCGCCCGGGACAGGGGGGTTGGAGCTGTTTTTT
TRBJ2-3 | . | . | TRBV10-2 | CASSDQRGDTQYF | TGCGCCAGCAGTGATCAGAGGGGGGATACGCAGTATTTT
TRBJ1-5 | . | . | TRBV27 | CASSPIDKRNQPQHF | TGTGCCAGCAGTCCCATTGACAAACGCAATCAGCCCCAGCATTTT
TRBJ2-1 | . | . | TRBV3-1/TRBV3-2 | CASSQTWSGRSSYNEQFF | TGTGCCAGCAGCCAAACGTGGTCTGGGCGAAGCTCCTACAATGAGCAGTTCTTC
TRBJ2-1 | . | . | TRBV7-6 | CASSLERPPGVYEQFF | TGTGCCAGCAGCTTAGAGCGGCCTCCTGGAGTCTATGAGCAGTTCTTC
TRBJ2-7 | TRBD1 | . | TRBV7-8 | CASSPSGQATYEQYF | TGTGCCAGCAGCCCGTCGGGACAGGCTACCTACGAGCAGTACTTC
TRBJ1-5 | TRBD1 | . | TRBV19 | CASSMTGQGLAQPQHF | TGTGCCAGTAGTATGACGGGACAGGGACTCGCTCAGCCCCAGCATTTT
TRBJ2-5 | TRBD1 | . | TRBV5-4 | CASSPSGTGQETQYF | TGTGCCAGCAGTCCGTCCGGGACAGGCCAAGAGACCCAGTACTTC
TRBJ2-5 | . | . | TRBV13 | CASSLISETQYF | TGTGCCAGCAGCTTAATTTCGGAGACCCAGTACTTC
TRBJ2-7 | . | once | TRBV7-2 | CASSLNPRLYEQYF | TGTGCCAGCAGCTTAAACCCCAGGCTCTACGAGCAGTACTTC
TRBJ2-7 | . | . | TRBV6-1 | CASSETGKYEQYF | TGTGCCAGCAGTGAAACAGGAAAATACGAGCAGTACTTC
TRBJ1-5 | . | . | TRBV27 | CASSNTGSTPQHF | TGTGCCAGCAGTAATACAGGGTCGACGCCCCAGCATTTT
TRBJ1-4 | TRBD1 | . | TRBV6-1 | CASSDQGQGPEKLFF | TGTGCCAGCAGTGATCAGGGACAGGGGCCTGAAAAACTGTTTTTT
TRBJ2-7 | . | . | TRBV4-1 | CASSQDPSDSSYEQYF | TGCGCCAGCAGCCAAGATCCGAGCGACAGTTCCTACGAGCAGTACTTC
TRBJ1-2 | . | . | TRBV21-1 | CASSRSSSGCTF | TGTGCCAGTAGTAGAAGCAGCTCAGGGTGCACCTTC
TRBJ2-5 | . | . | TRBV15 | CATSLDREGQETQYF | TGTGCCACCAGCTTGGACAGGGAGGGCCAAGAGACCCAGTACTTC
TRBJ2-2 | TRBD2 | . | TRBV5-1 | CASSQAGTSDANTGELFF | TGCGCCAGCTCTCAGGCCGGGACTAGCGACGCGAACACCGGGGAGCTGTTTTTT
TRBJ2-2 | TRBD2 | . | TRBV4-3 | CASSRMGLAGIGELFF | TGCGCCAGCAGTCGAATGGGACTAGCGGGGATCGGGGAGCTGTTTTTT
TRBJ2-7 | . | . | TRBV6-1 | CASSDGPNYEQYF | TGTGCCAGCAGTGATGGGCCTAACTACGAGCAGTACTTC
TRBJ2-3 | TRBD2 | . | TRBV28 | CASSGPHSGAYTDTQYF | TGTGCCAGCAGCGGCCCGCATAGCGGGGCGTACACAGATACGCAGTATTTT
TRBJ2-7 | . | . | TRBV11-2 | CASSLKGSYEQYF | TGTGCCAGCAGCTTAAAGGGGTCGTACGAGCAGTACTTC
TRBJ2-7 | . | . | TRBV5-6 | CASSLGVGLSYEQYF | TGTGCCAGCAGCTTGGGCGTCGGACTCTCCTACGAGCAGTACTTC
TRBJ1-5 | TRBD1 | . | TRBV19 | CASRDRALLTAQHF | TGTGCCAGCCGGGACAGGGCCCTCTTAACAGCCCAGCATTTT
TRBJ2-3 | . | few | TRBV3-1/TRBV3-2 | CASSQDSGWGYGTDTQYF | TGTGCCAGCAGCCAAGATAGCGGTTGGGGATACGGCACAGATACGCAGTATTTT
TRBJ2-6 | . | . | TRBV29-1 | CSVVGAGSGANVLTF | TGCAGCGTGGTGGGTGCAGGCTCTGGGGCCAACGTCCTGACTTTC
TRBJ2-1 | . | . | TRBV10-3 | CAISGSQDPYNEQFF | TGTGCCATCAGTGGTTCACAGGATCCATACAATGAGCAGTTCTTC
TRBJ1-2 | . | . | TRBV2 | CASSERESDYGYTF | TGTGCCAGCAGTGAGAGGGAATCCGACTATGGCTACACCTTC
TRBJ2-5 | TRBD1 | . | TRBV5-1 | CASSLPVKATGGEETQYF | TGCGCCAGCAGCTTGCCAGTCAAGGCGACAGGGGGCGAGGAGACCCAGTACTTC
TRBJ1-3 | TRBD1 | . | TRBV6-4 | CASTGQDRVGNTIYF | TGTGCCAGCACCGGTCAGGACAGGGTGGGAAACACCATATATTTT
TRBJ2-3 | TRBD1 | . | TRBV6-5 | CASSYSRGRDTQYF | TGTGCCAGCAGTTACTCGAGGGGGCGAGATACGCAGTATTTT
TRBJ2-5 | TRBD2 | . | TRBV7-3 | CASSFYGGARETQYF | TGTGCCAGCAGCTTCTACGGGGGGGCCAGAGAGACCCAGTACTTC
TRBJ1-1 | . | few | TRBV4-1 | CASSRQGTAGAFF | TGCGCCAGCAGCCGCCAGGGCACGGCCGGAGCTTTCTTT
TRBJ2-7 | TRBD2 | . | TRBV2 | CASRLAGGAGEQYF | TGTGCCAGCAGGTTAGCGGGGGGGGCCGGCGAGCAGTACTTC
TRBJ2-7 | TRBD1 | . | TRBV7-9 | CASSPFQGAHFYEQYF | TGTGCCAGCAGCCCCTTTCAGGGGGCTCACTTCTACGAGCAGTACTTC
TRBJ2-2 | TRBD2 | . | TRBV28 | CASSAHPGTSGGGELFF | TGTGCCAGCAGTGCGCACCCCGGGACTAGCGGGGGTGGGGAGCTGTTTTTT
TRBJ2-1 | TRBD1 | . | TRBV19 | CASSIRAGQGAGNEQFF | TGTGCCAGTAGTATAAGGGCAGGACAGGGGGCCGGGAATGAGCAGTTCTTC
TRBJ1-1 | . | few | TRBV4-2 | CASSSDREDTEAFF | TGTGCCAGCAGTTCCGACAGAGAAGACACTGAAGCTTTCTTT
TRBJ1-4 | TRBD1 | . | TRBV29-1 | CSVVEPGQGTTNEKLFF | TGCAGCGTTGTTGAGCCGGGACAGGGAACAACTAATGAAAAACTGTTTTTT
TRBJ2-3 | . | . | TRBV10-3 | CAISTSTDTQYF | TGTGCCATCAGCACTAGCACAGATACGCAGTATTTT
TRBJ2-5 | TRBD2 | . | TRBV3-1/TRBV3-2 | CASSQLSLAADQETQYF | TGTGCCAGCAGCCAGTTGTCCCTAGCGGCTGACCAAGAGACCCAGTACTTC
TRBJ2-3 | TRBD2 | . | TRBV3-1/TRBV3-2 | CASSQEGTSGADTQYF | TGTGCCAGCAGCCAAGAAGGGACTAGCGGAGCAGATACGCAGTATTTT
TRBJ2-3 | TRBD2 | . | TRBV19 | CASSIPQRGGGDTQYF | TGTGCCAGTAGTATCCCCCAGCGGGGGGGAGGAGATACGCAGTATTTT
TRBJ1-2 | TRBD1 | . | TRBV18 | CASSPSKQGASISYGYTF | TGTGCCAGCTCACCGTCAAAACAGGGGGCATCGATATCCTATGGCTACACCTTC
TRBJ2-3 | . | . | TRBV19 | CASSSSRETDTQYF | TGTGCCAGTAGTTCTAGCCGGGAGACAGATACGCAGTATTTT
TRBJ2-1 | TRBD1 | . | TRBV5-1 | CASLDRGRGEQFF | TGCGCCAGCTTGGACAGGGGGCGAGGTGAGCAGTTCTTC
TRBJ2-7 | TRBD1 | . | TRBV3-1/TRBV3-2 | CASSQDPNRGSYEQYF | TGTGCCAGCAGCCAAGATCCCAACAGGGGCTCCTACGAGCAGTACTTC
TRBJ1-5 | . | . | TRBV2 | CASRVGLFTDSNSNQPQHF | TGTGCCAGCAGGGTGGGCCTCTTTACGGACAGTAATAGCAATCAGCCCCAGCATTTT
TRBJ2-2 | . | once | TRBV30 | CAWRGGGYTGELFF | TGTGCCTGGAGAGGGGGGGGTTACACCGGGGAGCTGTTTTTT
TRBJ2-7 | TRBD2 | . | TRBV10-3 | CATRGGDRYEQYF | TGTGCCACCCGGGGGGGGGATCGATACGAGCAGTACTTC
TRBJ2-7 | TRBD1 | few | TRBV7-9 | CASSPRTGGGEQYF | TGTGCCAGCAGCCCCCGGACAGGGGGGGGTGAGCAGTACTTC